Following are 26 T cell receptor beta chains from one sample sequenced in a study of blood T cell repertoires in COVID-19. Sequencing was performed with immunoSEQ multiplex PCR; in TCRdb, only in-frame clones are kept and a portion is missing. The sample consists of some 77,000 clones, around 90% of them appearing once. The sample comprised peripheral blood. The origin of the receptors is a man between 25 and 39 years old with acute or convalescent COVID-19.

The chain uses TRBV28 and TRBJ1-5; 7 bases are a match to TRBD1. The CDR3 contains 15 residues. Germline CDR1 reads MDHEN; CDR2 reads SYDVKM. The junction had 7 bases not matched to a gene; V was cut back by 5 bases and J by 3 bases. The CDR3 protein is CASSPGGQHNQPQHF. CDR3 coding DNA: TGTGCCAGCAGTCCAGGGGGGCAGCACAATCAGCCCCAGCATTTT.

This rearrangement joins TRBV7-2 to TRBJ2-1; 10 nucleotides align to TRBD2. J was trimmed by 9 bases and V by 5 bases; bases with no gene match: 13. Germline loops: CDR1 SGHTA, CDR2 FQGNSA. This CDR3 has 16 amino acids. Here the CDR3 reads CASSRRAPSGRREQFF. The DNA of the CDR3 is TGTGCCAGCAGCCGTAGAGCCCCTAGCGGGAGACGTGAGCAGTTCTTC. The complete variable domain, with remaining parts taken from reference TRBV7-2 and TRBJ2-1, reads GAGVSQSPSNKVTEKGKDVELRCDPISGHTALYWYRQSLGQGLEFLIYFQGNSAPDKSGLPSDRFSAERTGGSVSTLTIQRTQQEDSAVYLCASSRRAPSGRREQFFGPGTRLTVL.

The chain has TRBV7-8 and TRBJ2-3; 7 bases are a match to TRBD2. The V gene's germline CDR1 is SGHVS and CDR2 FQNEAQ. V trimming: 1 base; J trimming: 4 bases; junction bases outside the gene matches: 11. The CDR3 has 17 amino acids. The chain's CDR3 is CASSLVRGGRRADTQYF. CDR3 coding DNA: TGTGCCAGCAGCTTAGTTCGTGGCGGGAGACGTGCAGATACGCAGTATTTT.

In this sample, this clone turned up a few times. The gene calls are TRBV18 and TRBJ1-6; TRBD1 aligns across 7 bases. Germline CDR1 KGHSH, CDR2 LQKENI. The CDR3 is 16 residues long. V lost 8 bases to trimming and J lost 9 bases; unmatched junction nucleotides: 16. DNA for the CDR3: TGTGCCAGCCCGGCCCGGGTAGACAGGGAGAGTTCACCCCTCCACTTT. This translates into CASPARVDRESSPLHF.

This sequence joins TRBV6-5 and TRBJ2-1, with TRBD2 matching 13 bases. The germline gives CDR1 MNHEY, CDR2 SVGAGI. V was pared by 6 bases and J by 6 bases, with 5 bases of the junction left unmatched. This CDR3 spans 15 amino acids. In DNA form, the CDR3 reads TGTGCCAGCAGCCTGACTAGCGGGAGGTTCAATGAGCAGTTCTTC. Translation: CASSLTSGRFNEQFF.

The chain joins TRBV11-2 to TRBJ1-4, with 7 nucleotides matching TRBD1. Germline lookup yields CDR1 SGHAT and CDR2 FQNNGV. With V trimmed by 5 bases and J by 7 bases, 10 bases remained unmatched. This CDR3 contains 15 residues. CDR3 sequence (DNA): TGTGCCAGCAGCCCAACGGGGACAGTCTTTGAAAAACTGTTTTTT. The encoded protein is CASSPTGTVFEKLFF.

This chain connects TRBV27 to TRBJ2-3, with D tentatively TRBD2 (6 bases). V lost 6 bases, J lost 1 base, and 11 bases lay in between. CDR1 is MNHEY and CDR2 is SMNVEV in the germline V gene (reference sequence). CDR3 length equals 14 residues. The DNA of the CDR3 is TGTGCCAGCAGGGGCGGAGGGGGCACAGATACGCAGTATTTT. It encodes CASRGGGGTDTQYF.

The genes are TRBV25-1 and TRBJ1-2; 7 nucleotides match TRBD1. Germline lookup yields CDR1 MGHDK and CDR2 SYGVNS. CDR3 length: 12 residues. J gave up 4 bases and V 4 bases, and 0 bases lay outside the gene matches. The CDR3: CASSAGGYGYTF. The CDR3 nucleotides read TGTGCCAGCAGTGCAGGGGGCTATGGCTACACCTTC.

V is TRBV4-1 and J is TRBJ1-1, with TRBD1 matching 7 bases. This CDR3 region has 15 residues. The germline CDR1 and CDR2 sequences are MGHRA and YSYEKL. The J segment lost 8 bases and the V segment lost 3 bases, leaving 12 bases of the junction unmatched. CDR3 DNA: TGCGCCAGCAGCCACCTCCGCGCGCAGGGGGTCGAAGCTTTCTTT. Residues: CASSHLRAQGVEAFF.

This chain joins TRBV18 and TRBJ2-7; D is possibly TRBD1 (6 bases). The germline gives CDR1 KGHSH, CDR2 LQKENI. The V end lost 3 bases, the J end lost 0 bases, and 15 bases lay between the germline ends. The CDR3 is 16 residues long. The chain's CDR3 is CASSPSSTGTSYEQYF. Written as DNA, the CDR3 is TGTGCCAGCTCACCTTCCTCGACAGGAACCTCCTACGAGCAGTACTTC.

This chain uses TRBV7-2 with TRBJ2-5; 8 bases agree with TRBD1. The CDR3 is 14 residues long. Germline assignment: CDR1 SGHTA and CDR2 FQGNSA. V lost 4 bases to trimming and J lost 5 bases; unmatched junction nucleotides: 6. The CDR3 loop is CASSSGQGGETQYF. The CDR3 coding sequence is TGTGCCAGCAGCTCCGGACAGGGTGGGGAGACCCAGTACTTC.

The rearrangement uses TRBV7-2 and TRBJ2-1; 8 nucleotides align to TRBD2. Germline CDR1 reads SGHTA; CDR2 reads FQGNSA. After removal of 4 bases from V and 6 bases from J, the junction contained 11 bases not matched to a gene. The CDR3 consists of 16 residues. Here the CDR3 reads CASSSQQGLVSNEQFF. The CDR3 nucleotides read TGTGCCAGCAGCTCGCAGCAGGGACTAGTGAGCAATGAGCAGTTCTTC.

This chain joins TRBV30 and TRBJ2-7, with 11 bases that match TRBD1. This CDR3 contains 15 residues. V gave up 2 bases and J gave up 5 bases; unmatched junction bases: 8. Germline CDR1 reads GTSNPN; CDR2 reads SVGIG (reference sequence). The CDR3 DNA reads as TGTGCCTGGAGTCACACCGGGACAGGGGGAAACGAGCAGTACTTC. Translation gives CAWSHTGTGGNEQYF.

J is TRBJ1-2 and V is TRBV28; weak D call: TRBD1 (6 bases). Per the germline V gene, CDR1 is MDHEN and CDR2 is SYDVKM. Trimming shortened V by 3 bases and J by 8 bases, and 16 bases separated the two germline ends. This CDR3 contains 14 residues. The CDR3 DNA reads TGTGCCAGCAGTTTCCTAGGGGGATCCAGAGGCTACACCTTC. It yields the protein CASSFLGGSRGYTF.

This clone occurred many times. V gene TRBV12-2 combines with J gene TRBJ2-7; the table calls TRBD1, which could not be checked here. TRBV12-2 counts as a pseudogene. CDR3 length: 14 amino acids. DNA for the CDR3: TGTGCAAGTCGCTCCTACAGGGTTACGGACGAGCAGTACTTC. Translated, it gives CASRSYRVTDEQYF.

This clone has a handful of counts. The rearrangement uses TRBV7-9 and TRBJ1-1; 10 positions match TRBD1. V shed 5 bases and J 3 bases; nucleotides not matched to a gene: 9. CDR1 is SEHNR, CDR2 FQNEAQ, per germline (reference sequence). This CDR3 is built from 16 residues. CDR3 DNA sequence: TGTGCCAGCAGCCTGCGGGACAGGGGAAGGTACACTGAAGCTTTCTTT. Its protein is CASSLRDRGRYTEAFF.

The genes are TRBV7-2 and TRBJ1-5; D possibly corresponds to TRBD1 (5 bases). This CDR3 has 15 residues. Germline V gene lookup returns CDR1 SGHTA and CDR2 FQGNSA. V was clipped by 5 bases and J by 1 base, with 12 bases between them. The CDR3, as DNA: TGTGCCAGCAGCCAAGGGGTCTTAAGCAATCAGCCCCAGCATTTT. Translation gives CASSQGVLSNQPQHF.

The J gene is TRBJ2-1, the V gene TRBV19; 8 positions agree with TRBD2. The length of the CDR3 is 17 residues. Trimming at V came to 4 bases and at J to 3 bases, leaving 11 bases not matched to a gene. Germline values: CDR1 LNHDA, CDR2 SQIVND (reference sequence). DNA for the CDR3: TGTGCCAGTAGTACCCCGGAACTAGCGGAGGACTACAATGAGCAGTTCTTC. Amino acids: CASSTPELAEDYNEQFF.

The chain combines TRBV5-1 with TRBJ2-7; D gene ambiguous. The CDR3 is 14 residues long. The germline gives CDR1 SGHRS, CDR2 YFSETQ. Trimming shortened V by 1 base and J by 6 bases, and 14 bases separated the two germline ends. The CDR3 region has the DNA TGCGCCAGCAGCTTGCAGTTGACTGGTGGCGAGCAGTACTTC. Encoded protein: CASSLQLTGGEQYF.

This chain uses TRBV29-1 with TRBJ2-5; D is perhaps TRBD2 (6 bases). With 2 bases removed from V and 3 bases from J, the gap between germline ends came to 13 bases. The CDR3 has 14 residues. CDR1 and CDR2 from the germline V gene are SQVTM and ANQGSEA. CDR3: CSVERRRVEETQYF. The CDR3 DNA reads TGCAGCGTTGAAAGGCGGAGGGTGGAAGAGACCCAGTACTTC.

V usage is TRBV2 and J usage is TRBJ1-5; D is ambiguous. The V end was cut by 7 bases, the J end by 9 bases, with 22 bases between. Germline values: CDR1 SNHLY, CDR2 FYNNEI. The CDR3 extends over 15 amino acids. This chain's CDR3 is CASTARESSKWPQHF. The CDR3 DNA reads as TGTGCCAGCACCGCTCGGGAGTCCTCTAAATGGCCCCAGCATTTT. The complete variable domain, with remaining parts taken from reference TRBV2 and TRBJ1-5, reads EPEVTQTPSHQVTQMGQEVILRCVPISNHLYFYWYRQILGQKVEFLVSFYNNEISEKSEIFDDQFSVERPDGSNFTLKIRSTKLEDSAMYFCASTARESSKWPQHFGDGTRLSIL.

The chain links TRBV30 to TRBJ2-3; TRBD2 agrees at 12 bases. Trimming at V came to 1 base and at J to 7 bases, leaving 3 bases not matched to a gene. The CDR3 spans 14 residues. The V gene's germline CDR1 is GTSNPN and CDR2 SVGIG (reference sequence). The CDR3 region has the DNA TGTGCCTGGAGTGCGACTAGCGGGAGAAATACGCAGTATTTT. Translation: CAWSATSGRNTQYF.

This chain connects TRBV3-1 (or the pseudogene TRBV3-2) to TRBJ2-1; 11 positions match TRBD2. From germline, CDR1 is LGHDT and CDR2 YNNKEL (reference sequence). After removal of 4 bases from V and 7 bases from J, the junction contained 0 bases not matched to a gene. The CDR3 has 13 residues. This chain's CDR3 is CASSRTSGNEQFF. The DNA of the CDR3 is TGTGCCAGCAGCCGGACTAGCGGGAATGAGCAGTTCTTC.

This chain connects TRBV5-1 to TRBJ1-2, with no clear D. This CDR3 contains 15 residues. The germline gives CDR1 SGHRS, CDR2 YFSETQ. Trimming shortened V by 0 bases and J by 0 bases, and 9 bases separated the two germline ends. CDR3 coding DNA: TGCGCCAGCAGCTTGGATCCAGGATCTAACTATGGCTACACCTTC. It translates to CASSLDPGSNYGYTF.

The rearrangement links TRBV5-3 to TRBJ2-1, with D uncertain. TRBV5-3 is an ORF; its function is uncertain. CDR3 size: 14 residues. Deletions cut 1 base from V and 3 bases from J, with 8 bases between. In nucleotides, the CDR3 is TGTGCCAGAAGCTTGTCCGCAGACTACAATGAGCAGTTCTTC. This translates into CARSLSADYNEQFF.

The chain carries TRBV9 and TRBJ2-1; 8 nucleotides line up with TRBD1. After removal of 3 bases from V and 7 bases from J, the junction contained 6 bases not matched to a gene. Germline V gene data show CDR1 as SGDLS and CDR2 as YYNGEE. The CDR3 has 14 residues. In DNA, the CDR3 is TGTGCCAGCAGCGCGCGGACAGGGAAGAATGAGCAGTTCTTC. Translating it yields CASSARTGKNEQFF. Full variable domain (outside the CDR3, taken from reference TRBV9 and TRBJ2-1): DSGVTQTPKHLITATGQRVTLRCSPRSGDLSVYWYQQSLDQGLQFLIQYYNGEERAKGNILERFSAQQFPDLHSELNLSSLELGDSALYFCASSARTGKNEQFFGPGTRLTVL.